This T cell receptor beta chain was recovered during a study of blood T cell repertoires in COVID-19. The CDR3 covers 14 residues. After removal of 5 bases from V and 8 bases from J, the junction contained 7 bases not matched to a gene. Looked up from germline, CDR1 is MNHEY and CDR2 is SVGEGT. This clone was counted a few times. Original processing notes: Amplifying reference gene primers gave estimates of nucleated cell counts. Assay: immunoSEQ multiplex PCR; the TCRdb copy retains only in-frame clones and omits some. Clone size and V and J calls were adopted from that table, with D and trimming inferred from the DNA. The sample has roughly 350,000 clones, 88% seen once.

The sequence came from a woman aged 45-60 years with active or convalescent COVID-19. The chain combines TRBV6-2 or TRBV6-3 with TRBJ1-4; 8 nucleotides line up with TRBD1. Specimen: peripheral blood. The DNA for the CDR3 is TGTGCCAGCAGTCAAACAGGGGGACGGGAAAAACTGTTTTTT. Amino acids: CASSQTGGREKLFF.